The 14 T cell receptor beta chains reported below all come from one sample, sequenced in a study of blood T cells in healthy people across ages. Combining a sample-barcoded 5' primer with a J-beta primer mix, a second PCR ran for roughly 7 to 12 cycles. TCRdb processed the 5' RACE reads anew with MiXCR; each CDR3 protein has one entry. The table includes about 680,000 distinct CDR3 sequences, more than 40% detected once. Sequencing input: blood. These receptors all stem from a woman aged 60 to 75 in good health.

J is TRBJ2-5 and V is TRBV5-1; D is perhaps TRBD1 or TRBD2 (6 bases each). The CDR3 length is 14 residues. V was clipped by 0 bases and J by 5 bases, with 11 bases between them. Germline-derived CDR1 and CDR2 are SGHRS and YFSETQ. Here the CDR3 DNA reads TGCGCCAGCAGCTTGGCACCGGGGGCGGAGACCCAGTACTTC. It yields the protein CASSLAPGAETQYF.

The V call is TRBV4-1, the J call TRBJ2-1; TRBD2 agrees at 11 bases. Germline CDR1 and CDR2: MGHRA and YSYEKL. The CDR3 has 16 amino acids. Trimming cost V 0 bases and J 6 bases; bases outside gene matches: 4. DNA of the CDR3: TGCGCCAGCAGCCAAGATGTAGCGGGAGGGTTCAATGAGCAGTTCTTC. Amino acid sequence: CASSQDVAGGFNEQFF.

This clonotype was picked up a small number of times. V usage is TRBV6-6 and J usage is TRBJ1-2, with a possible D match to TRBD1 (5 bases). V gave up 2 bases and J gave up 5 bases, with 15 bases separating them. The CDR3 contains 15 residues. From germline, CDR1 is MNHNY and CDR2 SVGAGI (reference sequence). The CDR3 region is CASSYTVTQDYGYTF. The CDR3 DNA is TGTGCCAGCAGTTACACCGTCACACAGGATTATGGCTACACCTTC.

The chain joins TRBV7-9 to TRBJ2-7; 7 positions agree with TRBD1. The J call is doubtful: the DNA matches TRBJ2-5 better. This CDR3 has 15 residues. Germline V gene data show CDR1 as SEHNR and CDR2 as FQNEAQ (reference sequence). Here the CDR3 DNA reads TGTGCCAGCAGCTATAGGACAGGTGTAAAAGAGACCCAGTACTTC. This encodes CASSYRTGVKETQYF.

The CDR3 here is CASAPGTGGDYGYTF. The DNA for the CDR3 is TGTGCCAGCGCGCCCGGGACAGGGGGCGACTATGGCTACACCTTC. The chain uses TRBV18 and TRBJ1-2, with 12 bases aligning to TRBD1. Germline CDR1 is KGHSH and CDR2 is LQKENI. The CDR3 extends over 15 amino acids. Trimming took 8 bases from V and 3 from J; bases not matched to a gene: 7.

The rearrangement joins TRBV20-1 to TRBJ2-2; D might be TRBD2 (6 bases). The V and J ends lost 6 bases and 6 bases respectively, with 26 bases between them. In germline, CDR1 is DFQATT, CDR2 SNEGSKA (reference sequence). The CDR3 runs to 17 residues. Written as DNA, the CDR3 is TGCAGTGCGAGGCGGGCGTTGGGGGAGGACAACGCCGGGGAGCTGTTTTTT. Amino acids: CSARRALGEDNAGELFF.

The chain uses TRBV5-1 and TRBJ2-5, with D perhaps assigned TRBD1 or TRBD2 (5 bases each). The V gene's germline CDR1 is SGHRS and CDR2 YFSETQ. CDR3 length: 15 residues. V was clipped by 1 base and J by 11 bases, with 21 bases between them. The CDR3 loop is CASSLSGGTAMTQYF. CDR3 coding DNA: TGCGCCAGCAGCTTGAGCGGTGGGACGGCAATGACGCAGTACTTC.

This chain joins TRBV7-2 and TRBJ1-5; 11 nucleotides agree with TRBD1. With V trimmed by 5 bases and J by 5 bases, 5 bases remained unmatched. Germline V gene lookup returns CDR1 SGHTA and CDR2 FQGNSA. The CDR3 covers 15 residues. The CDR3 protein is CASSQGQGVHQPQHF. Written as DNA, the CDR3 is TGTGCCAGCAGCCAGGGACAGGGGGTGCATCAGCCCCAGCATTTT.

There are a few counts of this clonotype. V is TRBV12-3 or TRBV12-4 and J is TRBJ2-4; 7 bases agree with TRBD1. The J call may be incorrect, as the DNA end agrees better with TRBJ2-7. The CDR3 consists of 14 residues. CDR3 DNA: TGTGCCAGCAGTTTTTGGGACAGACCTTACGAGCAGTACTTC. The encoded protein is CASSFWDRPYEQYF.

V usage is TRBV20-1 and J usage is TRBJ1-3; TRBD1 might be the D (6 bases). The CDR3 is 14 residues long. V lost 6 bases and J lost 2, with 14 bases in between. Germline V gene data show CDR1 as DFQATT and CDR2 as SNEGSKA (reference sequence). The DNA of the CDR3 is TGCAGTGCAAGGCCGGGGGGGCCTGGAAACACCATATATTTT. Protein sequence: CSARPGGPGNTIYF.

CDR3 region: CASSRMTGTGPPTDTQYF. The DNA of the CDR3 is TGTGCCAGCAGTCGTATGACGGGGACAGGACCCCCAACAGATACGCAGTATTTT. The chain links TRBV6-1 to TRBJ2-3, with TRBD1 matching over 8 bases. The CDR3 has 18 amino acids. Germline CDR1 and CDR2: MNHNS and SASEGT. V lost 5 bases, J lost 3 bases, and 16 bases stayed unmatched.

The sample holds a few counts of this clonotype. The chain employs TRBV6-5 and TRBJ2-6; no clear D. Trimming took off 2 bases at V and 2 bases at J, with 7 bases between the two ends. This CDR3 region has 15 residues. Germline CDR1 is MNHEY and CDR2 is SVGAGI. The CDR3 DNA is TGTGCCAGCAGTTACAGTGGGACTGGGGCCAACGTCCTGACTTTC. Residues: CASSYSGTGANVLTF.

There are a few counts of this clonotype. This rearrangement joins TRBV20-1 to TRBJ2-5; no clear D. This CDR3 contains 14 residues. Trimming took off 3 bases at V and 5 bases at J, with 16 bases between the two ends. In germline, CDR1 is DFQATT, CDR2 SNEGSKA (reference sequence). CDR3 loop: CSASKRASRETQYF. As DNA, the CDR3 is TGCAGTGCTAGTAAAAGGGCCAGCAGGGAGACCCAGTACTTC.

V gene TRBV6-5 combines with J gene TRBJ2-7; maybe TRBD2 (6 bases). Germline loops: CDR1 MNHEY, CDR2 SVGAGI. V shed 2 bases and J shed 3 bases, with 23 bases lying between them. CDR3 length: 18 amino acids. In DNA, the CDR3 is TGTGCCAGCAGTTACCGGGTCGCCGTAACCGAGACTAGCTACGAGCAGTACTTC. This translates into CASSYRVAVTETSYEQYF.